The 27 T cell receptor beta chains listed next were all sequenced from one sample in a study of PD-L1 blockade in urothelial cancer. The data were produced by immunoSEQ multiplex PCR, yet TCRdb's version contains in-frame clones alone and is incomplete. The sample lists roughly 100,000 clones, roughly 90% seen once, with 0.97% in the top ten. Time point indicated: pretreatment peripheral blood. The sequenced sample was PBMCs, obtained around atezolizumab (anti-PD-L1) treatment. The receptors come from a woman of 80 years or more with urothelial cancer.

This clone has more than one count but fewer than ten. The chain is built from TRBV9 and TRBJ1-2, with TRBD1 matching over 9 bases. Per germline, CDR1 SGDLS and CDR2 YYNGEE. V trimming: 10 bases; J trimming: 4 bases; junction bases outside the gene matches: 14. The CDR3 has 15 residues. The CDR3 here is CAGENRDRAFYGYTF. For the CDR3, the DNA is TGTGCCGGTGAAAACCGGGACAGGGCCTTCTATGGCTACACCTTC.

This CDR3 is CASRMTGLGGYTF. DNA for the CDR3: TGTGCCAGTAGGATGACAGGGCTGGGTGGCTACACCTTC. V and J are TRBV19 and TRBJ1-2; TRBD1 matches 7 bases. Germline V CDR1 and CDR2: LNHDA, SQIVND (reference sequence). Trimming removed 6 bases from V and 7 bases from J; junction bases left unmatched: 8. This CDR3 comprises 13 residues.

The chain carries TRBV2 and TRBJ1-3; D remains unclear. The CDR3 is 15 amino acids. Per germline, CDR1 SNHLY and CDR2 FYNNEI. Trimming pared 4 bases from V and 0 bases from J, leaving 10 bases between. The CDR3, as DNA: TGTGCCAGCAGTGGCCCAGGAAACTCTGGAAACACCATATATTTT. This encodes CASSGPGNSGNTIYF.

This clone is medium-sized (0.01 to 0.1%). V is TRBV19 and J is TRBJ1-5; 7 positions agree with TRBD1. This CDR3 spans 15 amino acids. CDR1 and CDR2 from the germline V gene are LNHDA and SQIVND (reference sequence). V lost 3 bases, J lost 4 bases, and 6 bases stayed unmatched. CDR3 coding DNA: TGTGCCAGTAGTATGGAACAGGGGTCAAATCAGCCCCAGCATTTT. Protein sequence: CASSMEQGSNQPQHF. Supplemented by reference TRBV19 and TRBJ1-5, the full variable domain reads DGGITQSPKYLFRKEGQNVTLSCEQNLNHDAMYWYRQDPGQGLRLIYYSQIVNDFQKGDIAEGYSVSREKKESFPLTVTSAQKNPTAFYLCASSMEQGSNQPQHFGDGTRLSIL.

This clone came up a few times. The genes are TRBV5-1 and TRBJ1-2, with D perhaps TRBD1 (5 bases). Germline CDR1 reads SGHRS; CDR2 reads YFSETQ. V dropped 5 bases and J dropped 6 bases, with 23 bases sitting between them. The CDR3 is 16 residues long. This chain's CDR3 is CASRMRGPLLVDGYTF. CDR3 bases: TGCGCCAGCAGAATGCGGGGCCCACTGTTGGTCGATGGCTACACCTTC.

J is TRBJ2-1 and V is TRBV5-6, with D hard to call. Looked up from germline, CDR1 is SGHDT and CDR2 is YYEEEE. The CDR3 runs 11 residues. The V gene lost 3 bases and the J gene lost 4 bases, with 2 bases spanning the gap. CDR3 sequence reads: CASSSYNEQFF. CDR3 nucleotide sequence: TGTGCCAGCAGCTCTTACAATGAGCAGTTCTTC.

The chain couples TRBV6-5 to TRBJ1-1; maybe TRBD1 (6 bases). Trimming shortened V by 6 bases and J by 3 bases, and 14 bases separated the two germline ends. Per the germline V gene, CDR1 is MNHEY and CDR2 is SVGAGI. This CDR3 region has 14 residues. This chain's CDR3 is CASSEQGRDTEAFF. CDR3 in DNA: TGTGCCAGCAGCGAACAGGGAAGGGACACTGAAGCTTTCTTT.

CDR3 sequence reads: CASSLIIGGSGRSNEQFF. CDR3 bases: TGTGCCAGCAGTTTAATAATCGGTGGTAGCGGGAGGTCCAATGAGCAGTTCTTC. This chain connects TRBV27 to TRBJ2-1; 10 bases agree with TRBD2. Germline loops: CDR1 MNHEY, CDR2 SMNVEV (reference sequence). The CDR3 extends over 18 amino acids. V shed 2 bases, J shed 6 bases, and the junction held 13 bases outside the gene matches.

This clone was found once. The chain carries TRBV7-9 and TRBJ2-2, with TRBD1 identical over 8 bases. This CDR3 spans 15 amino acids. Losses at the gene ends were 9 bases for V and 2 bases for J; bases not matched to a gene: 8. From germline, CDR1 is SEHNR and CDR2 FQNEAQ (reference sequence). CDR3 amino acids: CARGTGGQNTGELFF. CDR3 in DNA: TGTGCCAGGGGTACAGGGGGACAAAACACCGGGGAGCTGTTTTTT.

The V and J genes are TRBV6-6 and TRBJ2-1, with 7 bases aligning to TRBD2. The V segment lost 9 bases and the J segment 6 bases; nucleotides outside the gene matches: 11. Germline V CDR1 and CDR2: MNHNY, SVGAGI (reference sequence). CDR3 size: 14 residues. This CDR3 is CASGSGGSFNEQFF. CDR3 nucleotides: TGTGCCAGTGGGTCGGGCGGGAGTTTCAATGAGCAGTTCTTC.

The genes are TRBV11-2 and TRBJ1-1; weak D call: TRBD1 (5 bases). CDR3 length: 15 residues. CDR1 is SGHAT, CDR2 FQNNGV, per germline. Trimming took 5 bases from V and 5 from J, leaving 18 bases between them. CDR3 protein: CASSPRDPGGTEAFF. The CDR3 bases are TGTGCCAGCAGCCCCCGGGACCCTGGAGGGACTGAAGCTTTCTTT.

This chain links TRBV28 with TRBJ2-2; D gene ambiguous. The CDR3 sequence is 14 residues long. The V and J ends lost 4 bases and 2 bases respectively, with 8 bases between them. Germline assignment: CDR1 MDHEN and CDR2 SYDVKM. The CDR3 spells CASSSGSNTGELFF. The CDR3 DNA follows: TGTGCCAGCAGTTCAGGCAGCAACACCGGGGAGCTGTTTTTT.

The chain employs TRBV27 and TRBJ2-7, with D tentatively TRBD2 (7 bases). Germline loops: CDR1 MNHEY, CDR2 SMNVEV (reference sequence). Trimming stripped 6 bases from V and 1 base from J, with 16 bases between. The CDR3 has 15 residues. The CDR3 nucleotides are TGTGCCAGCAGCCCCATGGCGGGGGCTTCCTACGAGCAGTACTTC. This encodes CASSPMAGASYEQYF.

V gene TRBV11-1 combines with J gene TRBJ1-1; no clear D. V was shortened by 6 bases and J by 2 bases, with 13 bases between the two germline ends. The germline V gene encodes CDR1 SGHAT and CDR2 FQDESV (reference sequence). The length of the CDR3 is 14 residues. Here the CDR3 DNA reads TGTGCCAGCAGGAAGATGTACAGCAACACTGAAGCTTTCTTT. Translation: CASRKMYSNTEAFF.

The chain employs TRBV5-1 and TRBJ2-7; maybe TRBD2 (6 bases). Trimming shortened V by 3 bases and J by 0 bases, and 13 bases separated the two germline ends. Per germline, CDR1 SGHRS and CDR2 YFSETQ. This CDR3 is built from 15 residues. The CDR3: CASSYHSGSSYEQYF. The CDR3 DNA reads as TGCGCCAGCAGCTACCATTCCGGGAGCTCCTACGAGCAGTACTTC.

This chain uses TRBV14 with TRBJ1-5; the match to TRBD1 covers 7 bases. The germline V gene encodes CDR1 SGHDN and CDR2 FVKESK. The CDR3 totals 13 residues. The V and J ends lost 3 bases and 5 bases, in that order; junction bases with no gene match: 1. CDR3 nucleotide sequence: TGTGCCAGCAGCCAGGGGACAGATCAGCCCCAGCATTTT. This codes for CASSQGTDQPQHF.

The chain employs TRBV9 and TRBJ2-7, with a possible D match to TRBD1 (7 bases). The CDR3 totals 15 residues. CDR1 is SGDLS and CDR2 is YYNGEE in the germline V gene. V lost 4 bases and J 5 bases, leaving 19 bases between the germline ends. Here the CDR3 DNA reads TGTGCCAGCAGCCGCCGACAGGGAGGTCTGGACGAGCAGTACTTC. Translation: CASSRRQGGLDEQYF.

The CDR3 sequence: CASSSGEGSYEQYF. The CDR3 DNA reads as TGTGCCAGCTCGTCAGGGGAGGGTAGCTACGAGCAGTACTTC. V gene TRBV28 combines with J gene TRBJ2-7; perhaps TRBD2 as D (7 bases). Trimming removed 8 bases from V and 3 bases from J, with 17 bases in between. Germline-derived CDR1 and CDR2 are MDHEN and SYDVKM. The CDR3 covers 14 residues.

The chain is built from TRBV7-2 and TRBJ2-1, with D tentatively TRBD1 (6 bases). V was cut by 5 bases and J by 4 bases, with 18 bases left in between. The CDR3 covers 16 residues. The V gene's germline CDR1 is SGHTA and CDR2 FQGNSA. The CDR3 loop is CASSPIQGHRYNEQFF. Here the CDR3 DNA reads TGTGCCAGCAGCCCGATACAGGGCCACCGTTACAATGAGCAGTTCTTC.

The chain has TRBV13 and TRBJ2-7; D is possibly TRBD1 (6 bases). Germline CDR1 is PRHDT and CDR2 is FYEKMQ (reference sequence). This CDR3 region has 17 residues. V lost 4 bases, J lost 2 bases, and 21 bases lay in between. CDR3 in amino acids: CASSSRHTGMQPYEQYF. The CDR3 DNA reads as TGTGCCAGCAGCTCCAGACATACAGGGATGCAGCCCTACGAGCAGTACTTC.

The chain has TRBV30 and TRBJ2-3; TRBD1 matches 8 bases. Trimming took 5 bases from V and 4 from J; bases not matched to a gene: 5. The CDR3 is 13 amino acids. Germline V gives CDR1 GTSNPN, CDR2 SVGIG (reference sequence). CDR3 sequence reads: CAWETGGSDTQYF. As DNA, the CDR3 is TGTGCCTGGGAAACAGGGGGGTCAGATACGCAGTATTTT.

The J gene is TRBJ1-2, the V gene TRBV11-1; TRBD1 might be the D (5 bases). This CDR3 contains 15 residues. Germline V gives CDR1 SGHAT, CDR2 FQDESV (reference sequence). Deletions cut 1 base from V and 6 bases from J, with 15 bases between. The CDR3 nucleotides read TGTGCCAGCAGCTTAGAGGGGCGCCGAGGCGATGGCTACACCTTC. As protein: CASSLEGRRGDGYTF.

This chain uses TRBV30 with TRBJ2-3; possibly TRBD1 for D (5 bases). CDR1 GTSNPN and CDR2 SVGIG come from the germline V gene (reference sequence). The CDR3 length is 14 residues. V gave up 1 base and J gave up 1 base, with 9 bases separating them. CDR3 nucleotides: TGTGCCTGGAGTGGGGGCAGGGGCACAGATACGCAGTATTTT. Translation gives CAWSGGRGTDTQYF.

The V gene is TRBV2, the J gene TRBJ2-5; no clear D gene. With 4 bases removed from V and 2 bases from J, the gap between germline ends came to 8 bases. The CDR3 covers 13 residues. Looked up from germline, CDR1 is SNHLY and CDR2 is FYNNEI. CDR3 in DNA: TGTGCCAGCAGTGCTCCAGGACAAGAGACCCAGTACTTC. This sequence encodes CASSAPGQETQYF.

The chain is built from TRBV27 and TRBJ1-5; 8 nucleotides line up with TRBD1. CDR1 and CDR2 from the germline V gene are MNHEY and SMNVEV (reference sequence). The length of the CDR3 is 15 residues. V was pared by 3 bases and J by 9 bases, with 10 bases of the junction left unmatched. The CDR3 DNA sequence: TGTGCCAGCAGTTTCCGACAGGGGCGGGAATCGCCCCAGCATTTT. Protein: CASSFRQGRESPQHF.

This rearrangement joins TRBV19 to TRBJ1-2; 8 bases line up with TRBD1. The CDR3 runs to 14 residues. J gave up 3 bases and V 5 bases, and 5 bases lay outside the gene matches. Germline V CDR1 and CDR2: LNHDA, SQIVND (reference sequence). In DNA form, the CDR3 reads TGTGCCAGTAGTGTCAGGGGGCGCGACTATGGCTACACCTTC. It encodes CASSVRGRDYGYTF.

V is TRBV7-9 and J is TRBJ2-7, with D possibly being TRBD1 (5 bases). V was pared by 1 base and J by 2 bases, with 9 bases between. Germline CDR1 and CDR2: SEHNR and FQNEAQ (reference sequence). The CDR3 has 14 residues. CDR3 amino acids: CASSLGEQAYEQYF. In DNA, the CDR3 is TGTGCCAGCAGCTTAGGGGAACAGGCCTACGAGCAGTACTTC.